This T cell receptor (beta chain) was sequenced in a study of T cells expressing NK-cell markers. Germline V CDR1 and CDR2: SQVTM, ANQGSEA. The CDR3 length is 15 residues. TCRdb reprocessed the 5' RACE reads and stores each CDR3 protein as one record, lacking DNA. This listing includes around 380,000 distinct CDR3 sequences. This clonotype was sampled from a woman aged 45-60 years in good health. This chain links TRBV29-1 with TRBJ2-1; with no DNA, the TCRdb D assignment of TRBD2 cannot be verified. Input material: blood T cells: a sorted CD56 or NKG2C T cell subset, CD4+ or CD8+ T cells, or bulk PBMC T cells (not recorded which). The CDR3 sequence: CSVNSGSGLYNEQFF.